The present T cell receptor beta chain was sequenced within a study of OX40 agonist ivuxolimab in advanced cancers. Broadly, across the study: Ivuxolimab was a fully human IgG2 agonistic monoclonal antibody targeting the costimulatory receptor OX40 (CD134). Intravenous ivuxolimab was administered to patients every 2 weeks at six dose levels: 0.01, 0.1, 0.3, 1.5, 3 and 10 mg/kg. Of the 50 to 55 dose-escalation patients, hepatocellular carcinoma was present in approximately 20, melanoma in approximately 15, renal cell carcinoma in 9 and head and neck cancer in 9. In the dose-escalation cohort, 82.7% of patients were male, and the mean age was about 55 years, with a range of roughly 20 to 80. Patients were allowed to have had prior anti-PD-1, anti-PD-L1 or anti-CTLA-4 therapy, and around two fifths of the dose-escalation patients had been treated with checkpoint inhibitors. Partial responses were achieved by three dose-escalation patients, of whom one had hepatocellular carcinoma and two had cutaneous melanoma. Peripheral TCRbeta sequencing aimed to test whether ivuxolimab altered TCR sequence diversity and caused clonal T-cell expansion. The monotherapy dose-escalation portion (N of about 52 patients) of the phase I ivuxolimab trial is reported in the paper. Results and caveats for the whole study, not just this receptor: After ivuxolimab, expanded clones were on average more numerous among CD8+ T cells than among CD4+ T cells. In the 0.1-3.0 mg/kg groups, partial responders were among the patients with the lowest normalized peripheral clonal expansion, particularly in CD8+ T cells. Antigen specificity was not determined for the clonally expanded peripheral T cells. At doses of 0.1 to 3.0 mg/kg, clonal expansion of both CD4+ and CD8+ T cells in blood was seen between baseline and week 6. Low levels of normalized T-cell clonal expansion were also seen in some nonresponding patients.

Deletion took 7 bases off V and 2 bases off J, with a span of 14 bases between the germline ends. The CDR3, cysteine through phenylalanine, is 14 amino acids long. Here the CDR3 DNA is all that survives: 42 bases in frame from base 1. CDR1 SGDLS and CDR2 YYNGEE were looked up in the germline V gene. The trial excluded patients who had a history of autoimmune disease or were on systemic immunosuppression. Peripheral blood for TCR sequencing was drawn from every dose cohort at baseline, at cycle 4 day 1 and at cycle 7 day 1. The samples were taken from a phase I, first-in-human, multicenter, open-label dose-escalation trial of ivuxolimab. Adults with locally advanced or metastatic head and neck squamous cell, hepatocellular, melanoma or renal cell carcinoma were enrolled in the trial. Before TCR sequencing, CD4+ T cells and CD8+ T cells from peripheral blood were sorted into separate populations. Remarks on this clone: What this receptor recognizes is not known. No clone much larger than this one lies a single base away; base qualities are absent.

For sequencing of the TCRbeta CDR3 region, genomic DNA was extracted from the sorted cells. The immunoSEQ Assay was used for sequencing of TCRbeta CDR3 regions. The clones in this table, taken by TCRdb from immuneACCESS, are in-frame only. Not every clone is retained; where verified, under half of the shortfall comes from an unresolved V gene, and the cause of the rest is unknown. Across this sample there are about 78,000 clones, with about 84% seen only once. The ten largest clonotypes hold around 0.48% of the sample. The clonotype was recovered from an adult with an advanced solid tumor such as melanoma, head and neck, liver or kidney cancer. The chain is assembled from TRBV9 and TRBJ2-3, and TRBD1 may be the D gene, going by 5 matching bases. The sample in question was CD4+ or CD8+ T cells sorted from blood, obtained in a trial of the OX40 agonist ivuxolimab. The nucleotide sequence is TGTGCCAGCGCCCTTGGGGCAGACACAGATACGCAGTATTTT. Translated, this gives CASALGADTDTQYF.